These 14 T cell receptor beta chains were all obtained from the same sample, sequenced in a study of blood T cell repertoires in COVID-19. Repertoires were generated with immunoSEQ multiplex PCR, while TCRdb's copy carries only in-frame clones and drops some. Found here are 200,000 to 300,000 clones, about 87% of them singletons; the top ten hold roughly 3.9%. The sequenced sample was peripheral blood. The source is a woman aged 40 to 49 with acute or convalescent COVID-19.

This chain links TRBV7-3 with TRBJ2-1; 9 positions match TRBD1. The J segment lost 3 bases and the V segment lost 4 bases, leaving 4 bases of the junction unmatched. The V gene's germline CDR1 is SGHTA and CDR2 FQGTGA. This CDR3 comprises 15 residues. DNA for the CDR3: TGTGCCAGCAGCTCACAGGGGGCGGACTACAATGAGCAGTTCTTC. This translates into CASSSQGADYNEQFF. Together with reference TRBV7-3 and TRBJ2-1, the CDR3 gives the full variable domain: GAGVSQTPSNKVTEKGKYVELRCDPISGHTALYWYRQSLGQGPEFLIYFQGTGAADDSGLPNDRFFAVRPEGSVSTLKIQRTERGDSAVYLCASSSQGADYNEQFFGPGTRLTVL.

This chain joins TRBV19 and TRBJ2-3; TRBD2 might be the D (7 bases). V lost 7 bases, J lost 1 base, and 18 bases lay in between. The length of the CDR3 is 16 residues. Germline V CDR1 and CDR2: LNHDA, SQIVND (reference sequence). The CDR3: CASTGESGGGTDTQYF. For the CDR3, the DNA is TGTGCCAGTACAGGGGAGTCGGGGGGAGGCACAGATACGCAGTATTTT.

V gene TRBV4-2 combines with J gene TRBJ2-3, with TRBD2 matching over 7 bases. Germline V gives CDR1 LGHNA, CDR2 YNFKEQ. Trimming cost V 0 bases and J 2 bases; bases outside gene matches: 5. The CDR3 consists of 16 residues. Written as DNA, the CDR3 is TGTGCCAGCAGCCAAGAAAGCGGGGCGATCACAGATACGCAGTATTTT. Its protein is CASSQESGAITDTQYF.

V is TRBV27 and J is TRBJ1-5; 8 nucleotides line up with TRBD1. With 3 bases clipped from V and 7 bases from J, the junction kept 11 bases outside the gene matches. Germline CDR1 is MNHEY and CDR2 is SMNVEV (reference sequence). There are 16 residues in the CDR3. CDR3: CASSLGTGGGGQPQHF. For the CDR3, the DNA is TGTGCCAGCAGTTTGGGTACAGGGGGTGGTGGGCAGCCCCAGCATTTT.

The chain combines TRBV2 with TRBJ1-5; the D is unclear. CDR1 and CDR2 from the germline V gene are SNHLY and FYNNEI. CDR3 length equals 15 residues. V lost 5 bases, J lost 0 bases, and 11 bases lay in between. The CDR3: CASSLSTYSNQPQHF. The CDR3 nucleotides read TGTGCCAGCAGTCTTTCGACTTATAGCAATCAGCCCCAGCATTTT.

The J gene is TRBJ2-1, the V gene TRBV11-2; 8 bases are shared with TRBD1. The CDR3 is 15 residues long. With V trimmed by 1 base and J by 6 bases, 5 bases remained unmatched. The germline V gene encodes CDR1 SGHAT and CDR2 FQNNGV. The DNA of the CDR3 is TGTGCCAGCAGCTTAGCGACAGGGGCGGGCAATGAGCAGTTCTTC. Translating it yields CASSLATGAGNEQFF.

This chain links TRBV12-3 or TRBV12-4 with TRBJ1-1, with a possible D match to TRBD1 (5 bases). The CDR3 extends over 13 amino acids. V gave up 1 base and J gave up 10 bases, with 13 bases separating them. CDR3 nucleotides: TGTGCCAGCAGTTTAGGGGGGGGATTGGGAGCTTTCTTT. Translation: CASSLGGGLGAFF.

J is TRBJ2-4 and V is TRBV5-1, with a possible D match to TRBD2 (5 bases). The CDR3 sequence is 14 residues long. Germline V lookup: CDR1 SGHRS, CDR2 YFSETQ. The germline V and J ends were trimmed by 4 bases and 0 bases, with 8 bases remaining between them. In nucleotides, the CDR3 is TGCGCCAGCAGCACGGGGATAGCCAAAAACATTCAGTACTTC. Protein sequence: CASSTGIAKNIQYF.

The chain has TRBV14 and TRBJ2-7, with D perhaps matching TRBD2 (6 bases). Germline loops: CDR1 SGHDN, CDR2 FVKESK. The CDR3 runs 13 residues. Trimming pared 1 base from V and 6 bases from J, leaving 10 bases between. In DNA, the CDR3 is TGTGCCAGCAGCCAAGTGTGGGGAGGCGAGCAGTACGTC. Its translation is CASSQVWGGEQYV.

The chain has TRBV7-3 and TRBJ2-5, with a tentative D call TRBD2 (6 bases). V lost 3 bases to trimming and J lost 4 bases, with 15 bases between them. CDR1 is SGHTA, CDR2 FQGTGA, per germline. The length of the CDR3 is 15 residues. CDR3 sequence reads: CASSLNGGWGETQYF. CDR3 DNA sequence: TGTGCCAGCAGCTTGAACGGGGGTTGGGGAGAGACCCAGTACTTC.

CDR3 sequence reads: CASSFLSPTNEKLFF. The CDR3 bases are TGCGCCAGCAGCTTTCTTTCCCCAACTAATGAAAAACTGTTTTTT. J is TRBJ1-4 and V is TRBV5-1; D not certain. V was trimmed by 2 bases and J by 0 bases, leaving 8 bases between them. The CDR3 sequence is 15 residues long. CDR1 and CDR2 from the germline V gene are SGHRS and YFSETQ.

The genes are TRBV7-8 and TRBJ2-1; 12 bases are shared with TRBD2. With 4 bases clipped from V and 7 bases from J, the junction kept 2 bases outside the gene matches. In germline, CDR1 is SGHVS, CDR2 FQNEAQ. The CDR3 extends over 14 amino acids. The CDR3 region is CASSSTSGGNEQFF. CDR3 in DNA: TGTGCCAGCAGCTCGACTAGCGGGGGAAATGAGCAGTTCTTC. The variable domain in full, completed from reference TRBV7-8 and TRBJ2-1, reads GAGVSQSPRYKVAKRGQDVALRCDPISGHVSLFWYQQALGQGPEFLTYFQNEAQLDKSGLPSDRFFAERPEGSVSTLKIQRTQQEDSAVYLCASSSTSGGNEQFFGPGTRLTVL.

The chain links TRBV13 to TRBJ2-1; 13 bases match TRBD2. Germline CDR1 and CDR2: PRHDT and FYEKMQ (reference sequence). Germline trimming cut 3 bases from V and 2 bases from J; bases unmatched to any gene: 7. The CDR3 is 18 residues long. The CDR3 DNA reads as TGTGCCAGCAGCTTTGGACTAGCGGGGGCGTTAACCTACAATGAGCAGTTCTTC. It translates to CASSFGLAGALTYNEQFF.

V gene TRBV6-6 combines with J gene TRBJ1-2; 9 bases align to TRBD1. V lost 2 bases, J lost 7 bases, and 11 bases stayed unmatched. CDR3 length equals 16 residues. CDR1 and CDR2 (germline): MNHNY, SVGAGI (reference sequence). As DNA, the CDR3 is TGTGCCAGCAGTTACCCACCGGGACAGGGAATTGGTGGCTACACCTTC. As protein: CASSYPPGQGIGGYTF.